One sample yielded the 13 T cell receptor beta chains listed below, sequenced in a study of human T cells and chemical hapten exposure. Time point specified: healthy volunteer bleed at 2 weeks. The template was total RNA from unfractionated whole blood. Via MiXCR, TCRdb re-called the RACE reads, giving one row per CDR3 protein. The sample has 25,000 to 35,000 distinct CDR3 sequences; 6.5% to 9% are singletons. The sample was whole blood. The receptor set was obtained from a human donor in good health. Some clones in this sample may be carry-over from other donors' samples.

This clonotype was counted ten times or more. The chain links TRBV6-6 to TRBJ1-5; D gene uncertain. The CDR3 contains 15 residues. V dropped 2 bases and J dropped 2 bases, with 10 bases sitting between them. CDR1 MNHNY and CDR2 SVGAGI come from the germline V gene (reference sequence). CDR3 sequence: CASSYRVVGNQPQHF. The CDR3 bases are TGTGCCAGCAGTTACAGGGTGGTGGGCAATCAGCCCCAGCATTTT.

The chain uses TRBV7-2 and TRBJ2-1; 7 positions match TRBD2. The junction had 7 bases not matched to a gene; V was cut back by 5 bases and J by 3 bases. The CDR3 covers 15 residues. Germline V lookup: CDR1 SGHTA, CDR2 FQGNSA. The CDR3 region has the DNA TGTGCCAGCAGCCCGCTGGGCGGGGGCTACAATGAGCAGTTCTTC. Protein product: CASSPLGGGYNEQFF.

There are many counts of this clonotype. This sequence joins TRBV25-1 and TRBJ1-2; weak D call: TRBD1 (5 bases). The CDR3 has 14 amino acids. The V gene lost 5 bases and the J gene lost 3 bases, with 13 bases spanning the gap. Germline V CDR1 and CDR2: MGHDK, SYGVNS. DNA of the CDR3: TGTGCCAGCAGTCTCACGGGAGGGGACTATGGCTACACCTTC. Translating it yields CASSLTGGDYGYTF.

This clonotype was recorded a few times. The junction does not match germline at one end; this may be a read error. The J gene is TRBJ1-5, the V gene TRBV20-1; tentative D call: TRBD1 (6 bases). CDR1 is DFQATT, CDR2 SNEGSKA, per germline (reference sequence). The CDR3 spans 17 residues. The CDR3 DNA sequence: TGCAGTGTTAGAGGGAAGGGGGTGGGTCGGTTTAATCAGCCCCAGCATTTT. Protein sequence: CSVRGKGVGRFNQPQHF.

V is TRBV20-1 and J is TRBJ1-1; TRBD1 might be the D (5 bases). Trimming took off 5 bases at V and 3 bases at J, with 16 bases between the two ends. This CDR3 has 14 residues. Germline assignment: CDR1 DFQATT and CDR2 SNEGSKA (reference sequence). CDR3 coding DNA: TGCAGTGCTTTCCGGGACGATCGGTACACTGAAGCTTTCTTT. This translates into CSAFRDDRYTEAFF.

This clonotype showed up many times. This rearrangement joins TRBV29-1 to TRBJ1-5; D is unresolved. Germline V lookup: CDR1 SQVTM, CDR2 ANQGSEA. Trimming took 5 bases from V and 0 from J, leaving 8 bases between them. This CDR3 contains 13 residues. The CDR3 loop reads CSVCENSNQPQHF. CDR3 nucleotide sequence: TGCAGCGTTTGCGAAAATAGCAATCAGCCCCAGCATTTT.

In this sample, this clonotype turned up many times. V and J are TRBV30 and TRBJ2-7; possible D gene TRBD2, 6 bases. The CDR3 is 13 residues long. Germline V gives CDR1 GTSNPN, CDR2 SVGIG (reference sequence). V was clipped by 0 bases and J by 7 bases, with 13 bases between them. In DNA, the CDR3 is TGTGCCTGGAGTGTCAATTGGGGGAGGGAGCAGTACTTC. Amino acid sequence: CAWSVNWGREQYF.

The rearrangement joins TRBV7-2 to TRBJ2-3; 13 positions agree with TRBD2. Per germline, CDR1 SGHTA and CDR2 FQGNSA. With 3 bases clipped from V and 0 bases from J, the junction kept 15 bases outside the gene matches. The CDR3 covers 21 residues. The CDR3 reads CASSFSTSGGASRTSTDTQYF. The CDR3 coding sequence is TGTGCCAGCAGCTTTTCCACTAGCGGGGGGGCCTCCCGAACTAGCACAGATACGCAGTATTTT.

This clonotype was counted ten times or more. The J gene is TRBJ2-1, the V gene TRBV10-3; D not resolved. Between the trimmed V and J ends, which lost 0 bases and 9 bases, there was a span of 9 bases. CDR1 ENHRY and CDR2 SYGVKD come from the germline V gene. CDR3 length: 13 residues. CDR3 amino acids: CAISESILGEQFF. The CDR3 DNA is TGTGCCATCAGTGAGTCTATTCTAGGTGAGCAGTTCTTC.

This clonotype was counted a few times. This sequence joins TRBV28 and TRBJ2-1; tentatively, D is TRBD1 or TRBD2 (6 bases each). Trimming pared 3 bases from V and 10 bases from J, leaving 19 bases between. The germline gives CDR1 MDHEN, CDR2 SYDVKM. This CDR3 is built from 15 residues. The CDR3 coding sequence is TGTGCCAGCAGTTTTTTGTTCGAGGGGGACTGGGAGCAGTTCTTC. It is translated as CASSFLFEGDWEQFF.

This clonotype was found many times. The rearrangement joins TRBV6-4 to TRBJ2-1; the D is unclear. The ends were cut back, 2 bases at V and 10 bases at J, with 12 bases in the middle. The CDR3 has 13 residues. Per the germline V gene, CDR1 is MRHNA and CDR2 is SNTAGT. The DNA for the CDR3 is TGTGCCAGCAGTGACGGATCGTCCAGGGAGCAGTTCTTC. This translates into CASSDGSSREQFF.

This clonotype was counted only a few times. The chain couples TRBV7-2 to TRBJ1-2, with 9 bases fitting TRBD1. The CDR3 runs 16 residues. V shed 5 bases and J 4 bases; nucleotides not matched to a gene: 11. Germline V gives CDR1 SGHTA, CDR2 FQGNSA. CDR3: CASSRIRQGGGYGYTF. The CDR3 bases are TGTGCCAGCAGCCGAATTCGACAGGGGGGCGGCTATGGCTACACCTTC.

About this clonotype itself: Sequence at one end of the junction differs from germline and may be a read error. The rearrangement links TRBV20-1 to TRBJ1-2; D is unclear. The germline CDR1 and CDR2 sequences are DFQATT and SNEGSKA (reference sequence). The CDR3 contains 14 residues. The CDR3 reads CSASSGPDAYGDTF. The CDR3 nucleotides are TGCAGTGCTAGCAGTGGACCGGACGCGTATGGCGACACCTTC.